This TCR beta chain was retrieved from a study of T cells and Merkel cell carcinoma outcomes. V was cut by 0 bases and J by 2 bases, with 15 bases left in between. The CDR3 has 17 residues. Germline CDR1 reads MGHRA; CDR2 reads YSYEKL. This table comes from immunoSEQ multiplex PCR, and its TCRdb copy is limited to in-frame clones, with some not included. The repertoire holds under 25,000 clones, around 79% seen once, with 3% to 3.5% in the top ten. This clone was counted once. The sequencing sample was made of tumor tissue from Merkel cell carcinoma. This sequence originates from a human donor with Merkel cell carcinoma. The gene calls are TRBV4-1 and TRBJ2-3; D remains ambiguous. The chain's CDR3 is CASSQEVGTRYTDTQYF. Here the CDR3 DNA reads TGCGCCAGCAGCCAAGAAGTTGGCACCAGATACACAGATACGCAGTATTTT.